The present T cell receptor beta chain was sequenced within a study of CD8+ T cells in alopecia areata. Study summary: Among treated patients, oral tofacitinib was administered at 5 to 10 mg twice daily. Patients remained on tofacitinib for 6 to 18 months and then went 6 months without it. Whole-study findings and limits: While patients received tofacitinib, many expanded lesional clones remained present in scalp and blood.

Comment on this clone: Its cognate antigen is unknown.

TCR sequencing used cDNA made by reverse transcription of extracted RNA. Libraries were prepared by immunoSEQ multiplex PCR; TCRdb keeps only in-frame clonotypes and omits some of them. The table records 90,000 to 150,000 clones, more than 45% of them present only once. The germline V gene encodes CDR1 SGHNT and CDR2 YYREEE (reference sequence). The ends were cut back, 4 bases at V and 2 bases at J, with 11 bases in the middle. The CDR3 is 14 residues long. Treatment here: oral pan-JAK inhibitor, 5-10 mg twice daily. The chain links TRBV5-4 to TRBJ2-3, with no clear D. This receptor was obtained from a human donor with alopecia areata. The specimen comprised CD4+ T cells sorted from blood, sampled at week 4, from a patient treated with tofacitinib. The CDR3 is CASSLYSHTDTQYF. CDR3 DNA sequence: TGTGCCAGCAGCCTTTACTCCCACACAGATACGCAGTATTTT.